This T cell receptor beta chain was sequenced during a study of radiotherapy plus CTLA-4 blockade in lung cancer. Germline CDR1 is SGHDT and CDR2 is YYEEEE. The CDR3 loop spans 16 amino acids. Trimming took 2 bases from V and 3 from J, leaving 15 bases between them. Data came from immunoSEQ multiplex PCR; TCRdb stores just in-frame clones and leaves some out. The sample has about 28,000 clones; 70% to 80% are singletons. The material was peripheral blood, obtained from a patient treated with radiotherapy plus ipilimumab. The chain has TRBV5-6 and TRBJ2-1; TRBD2 is a possible D gene (5 bases). The sequence was collected from a human donor with non-small cell lung cancer that progressed on radiotherapy plus ipilimumab. CDR3 loop: CASSFKVVEGYNEQFF. CDR3 nucleotide sequence: TGTGCCAGCAGCTTCAAGGTAGTAGAGGGCTACAATGAGCAGTTCTTC.